The entry below describes one T cell receptor beta chain. TCRdb re-analyzed the 5' RACE reads; it lists each CDR3 protein once, without DNA. The listing records 120,000 to 150,000 distinct CDR3 sequences. This sample is part of a study of T cells expressing NK-cell markers. The sequenced material came from blood T cells: a sorted CD56 or NKG2C T cell subset, CD4+ or CD8+ T cells, or bulk PBMC T cells (not recorded which). The clonotype comes from a man younger than 35 in good health.

CDR3 residues: CASSEVLADPVNEQFF. This rearrangement joins TRBV2 to TRBJ2-1; as DNA is missing, the TRBD1 call by TCRdb cannot be tested. There are 16 residues in the CDR3. From germline, CDR1 is SNHLY and CDR2 FYNNEI. Looking up the rest from reference TRBV2 and TRBJ2-1 gives the full variable domain: EPEVTQTPSHQVTQMGQEVILRCVPISNHLYFYWYRQILGQKVEFLVSFYNNEISEKSEIFDDQFSVERPDGSNFTLKIRSTKLEDSAMYFCASSEVLADPVNEQFFGPGTRLTVL.